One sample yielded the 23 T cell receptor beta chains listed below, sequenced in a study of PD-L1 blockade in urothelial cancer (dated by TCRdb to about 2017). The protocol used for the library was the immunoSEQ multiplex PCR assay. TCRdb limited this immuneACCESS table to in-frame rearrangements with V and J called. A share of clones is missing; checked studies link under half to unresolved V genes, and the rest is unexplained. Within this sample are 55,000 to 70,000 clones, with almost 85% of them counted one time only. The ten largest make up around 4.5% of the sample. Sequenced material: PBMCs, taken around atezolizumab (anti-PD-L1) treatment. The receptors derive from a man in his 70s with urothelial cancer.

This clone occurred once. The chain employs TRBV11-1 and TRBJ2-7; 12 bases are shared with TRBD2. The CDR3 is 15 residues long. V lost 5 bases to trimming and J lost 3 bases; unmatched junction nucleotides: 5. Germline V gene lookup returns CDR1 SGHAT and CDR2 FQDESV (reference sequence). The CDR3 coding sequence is TGTGCCAGCAGCACGGGACTAGCGGGCTTCTACGAGCAGTACTTC. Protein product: CASSTGLAGFYEQYF.

The CDR3 DNA reads TGTGCCACCAAGCGGGGGTTCCGAGGTACTGAAGCTTTCTTT. Translated: CATKRGFRGTEAFF. The rearrangement uses TRBV10-3 and TRBJ1-1; D may be TRBD1 (5 bases). The germline V gene encodes CDR1 ENHRY and CDR2 SYGVKD. V lost 10 bases and J lost 5, with 20 bases in between. This CDR3 is built from 14 residues.

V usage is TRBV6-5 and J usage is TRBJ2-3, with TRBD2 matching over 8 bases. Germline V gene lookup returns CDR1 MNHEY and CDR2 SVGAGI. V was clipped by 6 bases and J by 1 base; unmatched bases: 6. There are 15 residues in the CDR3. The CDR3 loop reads CASSRGTRGTDTQYF. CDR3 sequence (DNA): TGTGCCAGCAGCCGAGGGACTAGAGGCACAGATACGCAGTATTTT.

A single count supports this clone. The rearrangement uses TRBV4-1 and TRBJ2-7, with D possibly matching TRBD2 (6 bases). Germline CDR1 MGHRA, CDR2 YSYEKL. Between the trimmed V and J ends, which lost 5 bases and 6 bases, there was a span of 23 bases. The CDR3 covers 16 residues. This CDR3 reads CASSDGGLPFVGEQYF. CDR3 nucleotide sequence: TGCGCCAGCAGCGACGGGGGACTGCCCTTTGTTGGCGAGCAGTACTTC.

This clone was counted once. The CDR3 loop is CAIRPETGEEKLFF. The CDR3 DNA follows: TGTGCCATCAGACCTGAGACAGGGGAAGAAAAACTGTTTTTT. The chain uses TRBV10-3 and TRBJ1-4, with 8 bases lining up with TRBD1. Germline CDR1 is ENHRY and CDR2 is SYGVKD. Trimming at V came to 6 bases and at J to 8 bases, leaving 8 bases not matched to a gene. The CDR3 runs 14 residues.

Written as DNA, the CDR3 is TGTGCCACCGGGGGTTCACGGACAGGACTGTTCACAGATACGCAGTATTTT. Encoded protein: CATGGSRTGLFTDTQYF. The J gene is TRBJ2-3, the V gene TRBV27; the D gene is possibly TRBD1 (7 bases). The CDR3 covers 17 residues. The germline V gene encodes CDR1 MNHEY and CDR2 SMNVEV (reference sequence). Trimming took off 10 bases at V and 2 bases at J, with 25 bases between the two ends.

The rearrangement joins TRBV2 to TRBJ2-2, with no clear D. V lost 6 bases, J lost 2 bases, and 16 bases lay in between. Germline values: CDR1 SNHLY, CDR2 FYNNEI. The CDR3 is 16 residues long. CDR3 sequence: CASSALLASNTGELFF. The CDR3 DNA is TGTGCCAGCAGCGCCCTGCTTGCGAGTAACACCGGGGAGCTGTTTTTT.

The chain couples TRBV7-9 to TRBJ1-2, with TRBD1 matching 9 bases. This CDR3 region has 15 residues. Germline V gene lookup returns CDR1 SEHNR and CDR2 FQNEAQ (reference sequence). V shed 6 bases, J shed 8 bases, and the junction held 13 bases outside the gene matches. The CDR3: CASRGTGFGSGGYTF. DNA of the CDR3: TGTGCCAGCAGAGGGACAGGGTTTGGCTCAGGGGGCTACACCTTC. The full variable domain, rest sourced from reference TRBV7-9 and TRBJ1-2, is DTGVSQNPRHKITKRGQNVTFRCDPISEHNRLYWYRQTLGQGPEFLTYFQNEAQLEKSRLLSDRFSAERPKGSFSTLEIQRTEQGDSAMYLCASRGTGFGSGGYTFGSGTRLTVV.

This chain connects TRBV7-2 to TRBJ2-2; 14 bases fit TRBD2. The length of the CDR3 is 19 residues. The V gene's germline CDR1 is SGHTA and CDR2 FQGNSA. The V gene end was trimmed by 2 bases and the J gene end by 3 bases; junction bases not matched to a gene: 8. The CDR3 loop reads CASSLPDGGLAGDTGELFF. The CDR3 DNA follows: TGTGCCAGCAGCTTACCGGACGGGGGACTAGCGGGAGACACCGGGGAGCTGTTTTTT. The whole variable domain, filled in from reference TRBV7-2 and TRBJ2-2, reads GAGVSQSPSNKVTEKGKDVELRCDPISGHTALYWYRQSLGQGLEFLIYFQGNSAPDKSGLPSDRFSAERTGGSVSTLTIQRTQQEDSAVYLCASSLPDGGLAGDTGELFFGEGSRLTVL.

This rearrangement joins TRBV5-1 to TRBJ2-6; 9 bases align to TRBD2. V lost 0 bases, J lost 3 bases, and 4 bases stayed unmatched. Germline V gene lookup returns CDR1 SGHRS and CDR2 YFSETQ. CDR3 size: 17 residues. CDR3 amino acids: CASSLVSGRSGANVLTF. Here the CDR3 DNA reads TGCGCCAGCAGCTTGGTTAGCGGGAGAAGTGGGGCCAACGTCCTGACTTTC.

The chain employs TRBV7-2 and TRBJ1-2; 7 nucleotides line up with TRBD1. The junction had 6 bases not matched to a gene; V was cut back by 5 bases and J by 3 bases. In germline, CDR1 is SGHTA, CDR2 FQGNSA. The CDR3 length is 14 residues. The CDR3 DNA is TGTGCCAGCAGCACACAACAGGGGTACTATGGCTACACCTTC. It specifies CASSTQQGYYGYTF.

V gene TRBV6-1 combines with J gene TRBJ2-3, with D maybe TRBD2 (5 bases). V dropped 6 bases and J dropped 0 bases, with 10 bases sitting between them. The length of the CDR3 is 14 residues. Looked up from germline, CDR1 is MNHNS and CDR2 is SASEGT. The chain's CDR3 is CASSRAASTDTQYF. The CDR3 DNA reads TGTGCCAGCAGCCGAGCGGCTAGCACAGATACGCAGTATTTT.

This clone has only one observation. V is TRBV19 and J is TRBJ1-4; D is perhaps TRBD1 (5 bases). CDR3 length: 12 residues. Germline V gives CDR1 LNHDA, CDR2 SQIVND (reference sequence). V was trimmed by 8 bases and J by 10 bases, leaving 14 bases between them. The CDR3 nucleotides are TGTGCCAGTTATGGGGGGAACTTAAAACTGTTTTTT. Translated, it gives CASYGGNLKLFF.

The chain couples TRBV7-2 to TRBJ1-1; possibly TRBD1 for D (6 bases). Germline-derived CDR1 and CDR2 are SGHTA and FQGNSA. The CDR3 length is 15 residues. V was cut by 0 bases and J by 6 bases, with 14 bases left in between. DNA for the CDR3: TGTGCCAGCAGCTTAGCCGGGGGGGCTGGGGCTGAAGCTTTCTTT. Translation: CASSLAGGAGAEAFF.

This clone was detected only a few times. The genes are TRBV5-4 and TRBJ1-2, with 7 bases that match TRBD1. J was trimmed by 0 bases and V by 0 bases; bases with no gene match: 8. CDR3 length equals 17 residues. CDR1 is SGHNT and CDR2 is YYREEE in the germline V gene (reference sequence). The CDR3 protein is CASSLAFGTETNYGYTF. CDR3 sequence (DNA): TGTGCCAGCAGCTTGGCATTCGGGACAGAGACTAACTATGGCTACACCTTC.

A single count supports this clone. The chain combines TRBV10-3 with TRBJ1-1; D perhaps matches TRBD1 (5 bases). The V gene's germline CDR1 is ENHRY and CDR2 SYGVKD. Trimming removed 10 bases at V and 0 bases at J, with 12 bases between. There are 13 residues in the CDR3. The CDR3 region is CATQTDLNTEAFF. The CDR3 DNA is TGTGCCACCCAGACAGATTTGAACACTGAAGCTTTCTTT.

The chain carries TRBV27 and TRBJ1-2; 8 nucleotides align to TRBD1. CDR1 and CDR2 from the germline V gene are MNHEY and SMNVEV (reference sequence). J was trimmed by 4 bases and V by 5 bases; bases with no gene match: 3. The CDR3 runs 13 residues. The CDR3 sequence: CASSPQGGYGYTF. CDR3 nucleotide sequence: TGTGCCAGCAGTCCACAGGGGGGCTATGGCTACACCTTC.

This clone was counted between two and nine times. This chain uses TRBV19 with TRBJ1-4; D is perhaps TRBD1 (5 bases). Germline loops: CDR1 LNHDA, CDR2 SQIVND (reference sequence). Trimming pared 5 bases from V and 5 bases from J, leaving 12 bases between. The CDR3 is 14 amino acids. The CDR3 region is CASSRGTVNEKLFF. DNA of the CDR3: TGTGCCAGTAGTCGCGGGACGGTCAATGAAAAACTGTTTTTT.

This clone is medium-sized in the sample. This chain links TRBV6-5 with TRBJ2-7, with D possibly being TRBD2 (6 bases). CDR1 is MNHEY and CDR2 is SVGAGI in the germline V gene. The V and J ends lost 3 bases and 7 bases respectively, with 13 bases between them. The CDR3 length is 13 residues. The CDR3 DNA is TGTGCCAGCAGTTATAACGGCGGAGGGGAGCAGTACTTC. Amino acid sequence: CASSYNGGGEQYF.

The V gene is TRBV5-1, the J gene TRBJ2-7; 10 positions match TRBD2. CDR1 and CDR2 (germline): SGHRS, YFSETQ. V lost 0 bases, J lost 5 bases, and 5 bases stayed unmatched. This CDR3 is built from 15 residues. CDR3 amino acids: CASSLGLAGANEQYF. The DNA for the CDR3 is TGCGCCAGCAGCTTGGGTCTAGCGGGAGCCAACGAGCAGTACTTC.

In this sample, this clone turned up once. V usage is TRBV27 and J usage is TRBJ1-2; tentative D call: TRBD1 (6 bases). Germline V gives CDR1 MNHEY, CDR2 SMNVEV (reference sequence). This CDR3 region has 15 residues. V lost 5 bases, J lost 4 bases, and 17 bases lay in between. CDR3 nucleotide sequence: TGTGCCAGCAGTCCCGGGGGGGGGCTTGGCTATGGCTACACCTTC. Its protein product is CASSPGGGLGYGYTF.

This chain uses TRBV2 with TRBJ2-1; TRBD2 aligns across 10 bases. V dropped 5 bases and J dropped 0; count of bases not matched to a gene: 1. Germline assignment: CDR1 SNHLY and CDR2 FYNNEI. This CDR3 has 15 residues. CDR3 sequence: CASSLAGGSYNEQFF. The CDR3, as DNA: TGTGCCAGCAGTTTAGCGGGGGGCTCCTACAATGAGCAGTTCTTC.

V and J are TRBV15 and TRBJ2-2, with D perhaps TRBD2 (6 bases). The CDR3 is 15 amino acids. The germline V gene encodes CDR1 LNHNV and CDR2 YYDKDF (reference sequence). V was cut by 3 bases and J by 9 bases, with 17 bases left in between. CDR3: CATSSRTVEGRELFF. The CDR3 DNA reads TGTGCCACCAGCAGCCGGACGGTGGAGGGCCGGGAGCTGTTTTTT.